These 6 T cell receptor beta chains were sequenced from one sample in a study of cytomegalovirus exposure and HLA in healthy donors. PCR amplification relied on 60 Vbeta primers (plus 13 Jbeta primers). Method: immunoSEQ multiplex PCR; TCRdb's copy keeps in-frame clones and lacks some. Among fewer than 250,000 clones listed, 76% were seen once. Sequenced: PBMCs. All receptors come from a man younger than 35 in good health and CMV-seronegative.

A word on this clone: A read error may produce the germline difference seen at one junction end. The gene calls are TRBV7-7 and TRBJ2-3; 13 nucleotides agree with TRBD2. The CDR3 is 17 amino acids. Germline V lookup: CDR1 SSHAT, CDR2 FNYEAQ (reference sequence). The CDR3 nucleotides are TGTGCTAGCAGCTCTGGACTAGCGGGAGCCACCACAGATACGCAGTATTTT. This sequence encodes CASSSGLAGATTDTQYF.

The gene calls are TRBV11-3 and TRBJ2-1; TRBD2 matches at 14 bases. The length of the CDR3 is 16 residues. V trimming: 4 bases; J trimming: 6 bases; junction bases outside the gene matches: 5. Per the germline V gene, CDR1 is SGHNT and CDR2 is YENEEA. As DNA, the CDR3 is TGTGCCAGCAGCTCTGGGACTAGCGGGAGAGGCAATGAGCAGTTCTTC. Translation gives CASSSGTSGRGNEQFF.

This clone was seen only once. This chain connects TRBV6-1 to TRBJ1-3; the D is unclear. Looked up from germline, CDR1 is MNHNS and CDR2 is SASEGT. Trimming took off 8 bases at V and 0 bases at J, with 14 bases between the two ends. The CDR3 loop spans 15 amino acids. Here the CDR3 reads CASRMSLSSGNTIYF. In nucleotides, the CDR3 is TGTGCCAGCCGCATGTCCCTATCCTCTGGAAACACCATATATTTT.

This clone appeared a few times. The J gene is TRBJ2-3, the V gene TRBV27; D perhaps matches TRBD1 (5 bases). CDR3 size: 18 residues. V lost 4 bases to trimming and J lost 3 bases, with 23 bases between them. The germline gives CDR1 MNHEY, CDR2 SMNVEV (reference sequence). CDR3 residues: CASSSVPSRAQRTDTQYF. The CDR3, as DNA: TGTGCCAGCAGTTCCGTACCGAGCAGGGCCCAGCGAACAGATACGCAGTATTTT.

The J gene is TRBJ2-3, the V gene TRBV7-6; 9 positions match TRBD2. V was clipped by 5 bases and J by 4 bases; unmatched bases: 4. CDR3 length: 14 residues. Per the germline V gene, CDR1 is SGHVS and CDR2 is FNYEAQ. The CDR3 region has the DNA TGTGCCAGCAGCCCGAGGACTAGCGCAGATACGCAGTATTTT. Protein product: CASSPRTSADTQYF.

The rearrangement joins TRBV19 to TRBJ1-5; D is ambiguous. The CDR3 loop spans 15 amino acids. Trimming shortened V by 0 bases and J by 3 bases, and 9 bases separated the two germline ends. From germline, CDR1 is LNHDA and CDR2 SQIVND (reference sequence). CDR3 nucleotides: TGTGCCAGTAGTATAGATCGGGATTTCAATCAGCCCCAGCATTTT. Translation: CASSIDRDFNQPQHF. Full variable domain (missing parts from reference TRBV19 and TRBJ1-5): DGGITQSPKYLFRKEGQNVTLSCEQNLNHDAMYWYRQDPGQGLRLIYYSQIVNDFQKGDIAEGYSVSREKKESFPLTVTSAQKNPTAFYLCASSIDRDFNQPQHFGDGTRLSIL.